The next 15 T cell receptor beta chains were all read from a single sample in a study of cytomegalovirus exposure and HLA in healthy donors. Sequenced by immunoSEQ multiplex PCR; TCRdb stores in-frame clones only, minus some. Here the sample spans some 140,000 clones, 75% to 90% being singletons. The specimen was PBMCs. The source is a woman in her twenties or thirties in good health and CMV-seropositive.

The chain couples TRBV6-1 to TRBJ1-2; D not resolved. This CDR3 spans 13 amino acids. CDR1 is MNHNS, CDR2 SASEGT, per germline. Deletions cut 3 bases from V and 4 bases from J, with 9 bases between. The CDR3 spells CASSDSRGYGYTF. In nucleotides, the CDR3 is TGTGCCAGCAGTGATTCCCGGGGCTATGGCTACACCTTC.

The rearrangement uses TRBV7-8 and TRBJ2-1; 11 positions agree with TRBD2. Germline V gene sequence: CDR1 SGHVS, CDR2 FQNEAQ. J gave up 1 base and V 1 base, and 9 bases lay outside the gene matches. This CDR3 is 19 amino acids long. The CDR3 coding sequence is TGTGCCAGCAGCTTAGGAAGTGGGACTAGCGGAGGTTCCTACAATGAGCAGTTCTTC. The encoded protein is CASSLGSGTSGGSYNEQFF.

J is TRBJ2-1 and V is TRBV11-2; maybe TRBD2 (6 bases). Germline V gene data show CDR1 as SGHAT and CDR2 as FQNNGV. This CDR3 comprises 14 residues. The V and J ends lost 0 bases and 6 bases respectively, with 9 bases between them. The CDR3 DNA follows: TGTGCCAGCAGCTTAGACCTACTAGCCAATGAGCAGTTCTTC. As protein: CASSLDLLANEQFF.

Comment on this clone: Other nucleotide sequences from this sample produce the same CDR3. The CDR3 bases are TGTGCCAGCAGTTACTCGACCGGGGTGAACACTGAAGCTTTCTTT. This translates into CASSYSTGVNTEAFF. The rearrangement uses TRBV6-5 and TRBJ1-1; D is uncertain. The CDR3 length is 15 residues. In germline, CDR1 is MNHEY, CDR2 SVGAGI. The V and J ends lost 0 bases and 0 bases respectively, with 8 bases between them.

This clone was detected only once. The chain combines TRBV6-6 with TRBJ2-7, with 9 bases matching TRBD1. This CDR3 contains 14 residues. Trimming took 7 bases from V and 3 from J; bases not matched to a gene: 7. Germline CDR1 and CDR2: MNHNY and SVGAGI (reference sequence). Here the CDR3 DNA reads TGTGCCAGCAATCCCTCGGACAGGGGCTACGAGCAGTACTTC. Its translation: CASNPSDRGYEQYF.

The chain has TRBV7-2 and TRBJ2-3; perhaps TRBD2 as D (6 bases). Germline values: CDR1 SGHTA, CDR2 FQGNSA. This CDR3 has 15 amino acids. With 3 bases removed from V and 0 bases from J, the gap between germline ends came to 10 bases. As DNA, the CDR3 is TGTGCCAGCAGCTTCAGCGGGTTAAGCACAGATACGCAGTATTTT. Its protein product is CASSFSGLSTDTQYF.

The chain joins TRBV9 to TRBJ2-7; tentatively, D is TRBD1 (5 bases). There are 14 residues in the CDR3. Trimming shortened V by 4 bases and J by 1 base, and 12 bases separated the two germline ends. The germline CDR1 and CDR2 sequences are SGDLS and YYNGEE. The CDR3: CASSLGSGSYEQYF. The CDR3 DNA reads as TGTGCCAGCAGCCTAGGATCAGGGTCCTACGAGCAGTACTTC.

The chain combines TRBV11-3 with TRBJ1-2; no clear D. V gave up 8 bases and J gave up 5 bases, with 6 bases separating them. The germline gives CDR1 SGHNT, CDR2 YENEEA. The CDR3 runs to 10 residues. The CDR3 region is CASSGYGYTF. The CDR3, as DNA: TGTGCCAGCTCGGGTTATGGCTACACCTTC.

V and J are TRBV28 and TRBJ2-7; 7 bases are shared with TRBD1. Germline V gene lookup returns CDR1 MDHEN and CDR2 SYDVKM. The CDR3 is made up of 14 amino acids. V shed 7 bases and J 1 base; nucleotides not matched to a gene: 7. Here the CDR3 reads CASTSGTVSYEQYF. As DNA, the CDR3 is TGTGCCAGCACCTCCGGGACAGTGTCCTACGAGCAGTACTTC.

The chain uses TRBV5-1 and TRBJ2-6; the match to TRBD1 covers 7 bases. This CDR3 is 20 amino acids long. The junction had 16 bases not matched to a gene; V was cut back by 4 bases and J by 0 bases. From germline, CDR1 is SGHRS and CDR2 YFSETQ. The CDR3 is CASSPAGYGRGFSGANVLTF. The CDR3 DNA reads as TGCGCCAGCAGCCCCGCAGGGTATGGCAGGGGGTTCTCTGGGGCCAACGTCCTGACTTTC.

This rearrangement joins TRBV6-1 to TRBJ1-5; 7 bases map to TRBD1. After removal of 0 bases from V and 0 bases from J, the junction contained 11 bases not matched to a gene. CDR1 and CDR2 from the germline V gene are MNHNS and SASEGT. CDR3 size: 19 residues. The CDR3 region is CASSEAPGGWHNSNQPQHF. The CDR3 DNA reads TGTGCCAGCAGTGAAGCGCCAGGGGGGTGGCACAATAGCAATCAGCCCCAGCATTTT.

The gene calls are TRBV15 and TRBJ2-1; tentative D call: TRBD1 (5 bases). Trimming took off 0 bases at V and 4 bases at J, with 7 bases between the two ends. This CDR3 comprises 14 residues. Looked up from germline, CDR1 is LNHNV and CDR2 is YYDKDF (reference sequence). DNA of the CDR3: TGTGCCACCAGCAGAGAGGGGCCGTACAATGAGCAGTTCTTC. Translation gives CATSREGPYNEQFF. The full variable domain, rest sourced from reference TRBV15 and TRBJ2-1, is DAMVIQNPRYQVTQFGKPVTLSCSQTLNHNVMYWYQQKSSQAPKLLFHYYDKDFNNEADTPDNFQSRRPNTSFCFLDIRSPGLGDTAMYLCATSREGPYNEQFFGPGTRLTVL.

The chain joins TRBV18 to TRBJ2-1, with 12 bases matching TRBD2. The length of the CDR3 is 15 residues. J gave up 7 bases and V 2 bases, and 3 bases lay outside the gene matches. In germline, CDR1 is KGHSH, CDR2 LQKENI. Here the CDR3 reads CASSPGLAGMNEQFF. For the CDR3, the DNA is TGTGCCAGCTCACCAGGACTAGCGGGGATGAATGAGCAGTTCTTC.

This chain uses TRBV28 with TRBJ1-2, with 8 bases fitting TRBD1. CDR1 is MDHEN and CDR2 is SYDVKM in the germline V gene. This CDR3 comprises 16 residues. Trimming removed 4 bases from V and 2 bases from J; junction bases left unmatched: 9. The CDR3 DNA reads TGTGCCAGCAGTTATGGACAGGGAAGGTGGAACTATGGCTACACCTTC. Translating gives CASSYGQGRWNYGYTF.

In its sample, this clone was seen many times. The CDR3 nucleotides read TGTGCCAGCAGCTTAGCGAGGTCCACTAGCGGGAACCAAGAGACCCAGTACTTC. This translates into CASSLARSTSGNQETQYF. The V and J genes are TRBV7-9 and TRBJ2-5, with 10 bases aligning to TRBD2. Germline trimming cut 0 bases from V and 0 bases from J; bases unmatched to any gene: 7. This CDR3 is 18 amino acids long. Germline V gene lookup returns CDR1 SEHNR and CDR2 FQNEAQ (reference sequence).